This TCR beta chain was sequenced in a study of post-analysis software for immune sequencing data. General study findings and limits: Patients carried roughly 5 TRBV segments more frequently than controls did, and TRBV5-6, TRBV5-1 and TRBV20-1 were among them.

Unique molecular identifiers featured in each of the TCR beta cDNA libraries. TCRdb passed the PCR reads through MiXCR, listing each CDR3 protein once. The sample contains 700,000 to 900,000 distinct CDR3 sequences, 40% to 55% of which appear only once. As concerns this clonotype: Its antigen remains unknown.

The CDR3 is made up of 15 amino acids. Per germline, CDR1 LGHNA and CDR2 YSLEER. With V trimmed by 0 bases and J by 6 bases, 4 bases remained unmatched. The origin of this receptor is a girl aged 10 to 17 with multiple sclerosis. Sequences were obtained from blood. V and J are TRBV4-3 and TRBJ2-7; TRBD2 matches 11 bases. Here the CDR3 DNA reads TGCGCCAGCAGCCAAGAAACTAGCGGGAGAGCCGAGCAGTACTTC. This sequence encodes CASSQETSGRAEQYF.